The subject of this entry is one TCR beta chain. The sample is drawn from a study of blood T cell repertoires in COVID-19. Sequenced by immunoSEQ multiplex PCR; TCRdb stores in-frame clones only, minus some. This sample has a few hundred thousand clones; 75% to 90% occur once, and the top ten carry 2% to 2.5%. This CDR3 contains 16 residues. Trimming left V 3 bases short and J 5 bases short, with 18 bases between. The V gene's germline CDR1 is KGHDR and CDR2 SFDVKD. Among Cohort 3 donors, those recovered had two negative PCRs, clearance, or symptom resolution. Sequencing input: PBMCs or T cells enriched from blood (not recorded which). J is TRBJ1-2 and V is TRBV24-1; D might be TRBD1 (5 bases). The clonotype originates from a woman aged 18 to 35 who had recovered from COVID-19. The CDR3 DNA is TGTGCCACCAGTGATCATGGGACGTCGGGGACTTATGGCTACACCTTC. Encoded protein: CATSDHGTSGTYGYTF.